One T cell receptor beta chain is described in this entry. PCR was performed using 60 Vbeta and 13 Jbeta primers. The data were produced by immunoSEQ multiplex PCR, yet TCRdb's version contains in-frame clones alone and is incomplete. The sample carries roughly 150,000 clones, roughly a tenth recorded once. The CDR3 is 15 residues long. The germline gives CDR1 SSHAT, CDR2 FNYEAQ (reference sequence). This sample is drawn from a study of cytomegalovirus exposure and HLA in healthy donors. The sample was PBMCs. The receptor was derived from a male donor in good health and CMV-seronegative. The chain is built from TRBV7-7 and TRBJ2-5; TRBD2 aligns across 10 bases. The DNA end favors TRBJ2-7, so the J call may be wrong. CDR3 protein: CASSFSSGSSYEQYF. Written as DNA, the CDR3 is TGTGCCAGCAGCTTCTCTAGCGGGAGCTCCTACGAGCAGTACTTC.